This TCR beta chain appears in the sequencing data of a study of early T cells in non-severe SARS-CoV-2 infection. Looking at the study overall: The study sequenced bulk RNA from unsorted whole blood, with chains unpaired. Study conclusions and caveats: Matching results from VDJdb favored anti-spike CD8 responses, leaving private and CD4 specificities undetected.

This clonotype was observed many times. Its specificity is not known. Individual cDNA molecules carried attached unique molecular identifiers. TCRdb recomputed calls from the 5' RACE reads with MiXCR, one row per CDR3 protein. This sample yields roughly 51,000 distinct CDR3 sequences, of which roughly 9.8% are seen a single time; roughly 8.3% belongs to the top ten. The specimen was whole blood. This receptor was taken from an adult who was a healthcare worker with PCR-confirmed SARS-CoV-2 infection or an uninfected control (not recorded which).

As DNA, the CDR3 is TGTGCCAGCAGTTTGAGGTTAGGGGAGGGTAGCCCCAGCTCCTACAATGAGCAGTTCTTC. Protein: CASSLRLGEGSPSSYNEQFF. The chain links TRBV12-3 or TRBV12-4 to TRBJ2-1, with 7 bases that match TRBD2. This CDR3 spans 20 amino acids. V was pared by 3 bases and J by 0 bases, with 17 bases of the junction left unmatched.